These 21 T cell receptor beta chains came from one sample sequenced in a study of blood T cell repertoires in COVID-19. The assay was immunoSEQ multiplex PCR, and TCRdb's table has in-frame clones only and misses some. This table has roughly 410,000 clones, around 92% appearing once. Sequencing used peripheral blood. The receptors derive from a man aged 40-49 years with acute or convalescent COVID-19.

The V and J genes are TRBV19 and TRBJ1-1; 12 bases are shared with TRBD1. The CDR3 consists of 12 residues. Germline values: CDR1 LNHDA, CDR2 SQIVND (reference sequence). V shed 8 bases, J shed 8 bases, and the junction held 3 bases outside the gene matches. The CDR3: CASWDRGLEAFF. The CDR3 region has the DNA TGTGCCAGTTGGGACAGGGGGCTCGAAGCTTTCTTT.

This clone has at least ten counts. This sequence joins TRBV7-9 and TRBJ1-2; D remains unclear. This CDR3 region has 14 residues. The ends were cut back, 4 bases at V and 8 bases at J, with 17 bases in the middle. Germline CDR1 and CDR2: SEHNR and FQNEAQ (reference sequence). CDR3 loop: CASSSAPPFYGYTF. Written as DNA, the CDR3 is TGTGCCAGCAGCTCAGCCCCGCCGTTCTACGGCTACACCTTC.

The chain's CDR3 is CASSVAPTNTEAFF. Here the CDR3 DNA reads TGTGCCAGCAGCGTGGCCCCCACGAACACTGAAGCTTTCTTT. The chain is built from TRBV9 and TRBJ1-1; no definite D call. There are 14 residues in the CDR3. Per the germline V gene, CDR1 is SGDLS and CDR2 is YYNGEE. Trimming left V 2 bases short and J 1 base short, with 9 bases between.

There are a few counts of this clone. The chain has TRBV21-1 and TRBJ2-1; the table's D call, TRBD2, was not checked against the DNA. TRBV21-1 is marked as a pseudogene. CDR3 size: 17 residues. The CDR3 here is CASSIPPNGATYNEQFF. CDR3 nucleotides: TGTGCCAGCAGCATCCCTCCGAACGGAGCCACCTACAATGAGCAGTTCTTC.

V usage is TRBV6-5 and J usage is TRBJ2-7; D may be TRBD1 (6 bases). Germline-derived CDR1 and CDR2 are MNHEY and SVGAGI. The CDR3 covers 11 residues. Trimming shortened V by 7 bases and J by 3 bases, and 7 bases separated the two germline ends. The CDR3 region is CASTRGYEQYF. The CDR3 DNA follows: TGTGCCAGCACCAGGGGCTACGAGCAGTACTTC.

V is TRBV7-9 and J is TRBJ1-4; 7 bases match TRBD1. The CDR3 has 14 amino acids. Germline CDR1 and CDR2: SEHNR and FQNEAQ (reference sequence). V lost 4 bases and J lost 7; bases outside the gene matches: 6. The CDR3: CASSSDRVFEKLFF. CDR3 bases: TGTGCCAGCAGCTCAGACAGGGTTTTTGAAAAACTGTTTTTT.

This clone was counted between two and nine times. The chain has TRBV7-3 and TRBJ1-2, with 9 bases lining up with TRBD1. The ends lost 5 bases at V and 8 bases at J; junction bases unmatched: 9. This CDR3 contains 14 residues. Germline-derived CDR1 and CDR2 are SGHTA and FQGTGA. CDR3 sequence: CASSLLRTGEGYTF. The CDR3 nucleotides read TGTGCCAGCAGCCTTCTACGGACAGGGGAGGGCTACACCTTC.

The chain uses TRBV19 and TRBJ1-6; TRBD1 is a possible D gene (6 bases). CDR3 size: 14 residues. The V gene lost 5 bases and the J gene lost 9 bases, with 14 bases spanning the gap. Germline V CDR1 and CDR2: LNHDA, SQIVND (reference sequence). The CDR3 nucleotides are TGTGCCAGTAGTCCAGGAGGGGGGGGTTCACCCCTCCACTTT. Translation gives CASSPGGGGSPLHF.

The V and J genes are TRBV5-4 and TRBJ2-5; tentatively, D is TRBD2 (6 bases). The CDR3 runs 14 residues. Trimming took off 3 bases at V and 4 bases at J, with 13 bases between the two ends. From germline, CDR1 is SGHNT and CDR2 YYREEE (reference sequence). This CDR3 is CASSSNSGRETQYF. The CDR3 DNA sequence: TGTGCCAGCAGCTCGAACAGCGGGCGAGAGACCCAGTACTTC.

This chain links TRBV7-2 with TRBJ2-3, with 10 bases that match TRBD1. The length of the CDR3 is 16 residues. V dropped 5 bases and J dropped 1; count of bases not matched to a gene: 6. Germline V gene sequence: CDR1 SGHTA, CDR2 FQGNSA. The CDR3 nucleotides read TGTGCCAGCAGCCTCTCCGGACAGGGGGGCACAGATACGCAGTATTTT. Amino acids: CASSLSGQGGTDTQYF.

The chain joins TRBV19 to TRBJ1-6; possible D gene TRBD1, 5 bases. Germline loops: CDR1 LNHDA, CDR2 SQIVND (reference sequence). V lost 3 bases and J lost 0, with 18 bases in between. The CDR3 is 19 residues long. For the CDR3, the DNA is TGTGCCAGTAGTATGCGTGGAGCAGGACAAAGCTCCTATAATTCACCCCTCCACTTT. Protein: CASSMRGAGQSSYNSPLHF.

The chain has TRBV6-5 and TRBJ1-2; no reliable D call. V was clipped by 0 bases and J by 8 bases, with 16 bases between them. This CDR3 has 15 amino acids. Germline V CDR1 and CDR2: MNHEY, SVGAGI. DNA of the CDR3: TGTGCCAGCAGTTACTCGGTGGCAGATTTTTTCGGCTACACCTTC. This codes for CASSYSVADFFGYTF.

V and J are TRBV28 and TRBJ1-5; D perhaps matches TRBD1 (5 bases). The length of the CDR3 is 13 residues. The V gene lost 5 bases and the J gene lost 14 bases, with 19 bases spanning the gap. Germline CDR1 reads MDHEN; CDR2 reads SYDVKM. The CDR3 nucleotides read TGTGCCAGCAGTAACCCACAGGATCCAAGGGAGCATTTT. Encoded protein: CASSNPQDPREHF.

This chain joins TRBV12-3 or TRBV12-4 and TRBJ2-5, with D tentatively TRBD2 (5 bases). Trimming took off 6 bases at V and 2 bases at J, with 10 bases between the two ends. This CDR3 contains 13 residues. The DNA for the CDR3 is TGTGCCAGCAGGTTTAGCGAACAAGAGACCCAGTACTTC. Translating gives CASRFSEQETQYF.

The chain has TRBV2 and TRBJ2-7; 9 bases match TRBD1. Germline trimming cut 6 bases from V and 5 bases from J; bases unmatched to any gene: 11. Germline CDR1 reads SNHLY; CDR2 reads FYNNEI. CDR3 length equals 15 residues. DNA of the CDR3: TGTGCCAGCAGGGTACCGGGACAGGGTGAGCACGAGCAGTACTTC. It encodes CASRVPGQGEHEQYF.

The CDR3 nucleotides read TGTGCCAGCAGTTCACCGGGACAGGGTGGGATAATGAACACTGAAGCTTTCTTT. This sequence encodes CASSSPGQGGIMNTEAFF. The chain recombines TRBV27 with TRBJ1-1; TRBD1 aligns across 9 bases. Germline CDR1 and CDR2: MNHEY and SMNVEV (reference sequence). Trimming removed 4 bases from V and 0 bases from J; junction bases left unmatched: 12. This CDR3 comprises 18 residues.

V gene TRBV6-5 combines with J gene TRBJ1-6; 8 bases match TRBD1. The V gene end was trimmed by 6 bases and the J gene end by 5 bases; junction bases not matched to a gene: 3. The germline V gene encodes CDR1 MNHEY and CDR2 SVGAGI. CDR3 length: 14 residues. CDR3 in amino acids: CASRLGQDNSPLHF. The CDR3 coding sequence is TGTGCCAGCAGACTGGGACAGGATAATTCACCCCTCCACTTT.

V usage is TRBV4-1 and J usage is TRBJ2-3; D perhaps matches TRBD2 (6 bases). Deletions cut 3 bases from V and 3 bases from J, with 16 bases between. The CDR3 runs to 16 residues. Germline V gene lookup returns CDR1 MGHRA and CDR2 YSYEKL. In DNA form, the CDR3 reads TGCGCCAGCAGCCAGTTTTTGGAGGGCCTAACAGATACGCAGTATTTT. Its protein is CASSQFLEGLTDTQYF.

V is TRBV3-1 (or the pseudogene TRBV3-2) and J is TRBJ1-4; 7 bases match TRBD1. With 4 bases clipped from V and 7 bases from J, the junction kept 6 bases outside the gene matches. Germline CDR1 LGHDT, CDR2 YNNKEL (reference sequence). This CDR3 is built from 14 residues. CDR3 in DNA: TGTGCCAGCAGCCTGTCGGGACAGAGTGAAAAACTGTTTTTT. This encodes CASSLSGQSEKLFF.

The chain combines TRBV7-8 with TRBJ2-3, with TRBD2 matching over 9 bases. The CDR3 loop spans 15 amino acids. With 2 bases clipped from V and 3 bases from J, the junction kept 3 bases outside the gene matches. The germline V gene encodes CDR1 SGHVS and CDR2 FQNEAQ. CDR3 DNA sequence: TGTGCCAGCAGCTTATATAGCGGGAGAACAGATACGCAGTATTTT. Protein: CASSLYSGRTDTQYF. Filled out from reference TRBV7-8 and TRBJ2-3, the complete variable domain reads GAGVSQSPRYKVAKRGQDVALRCDPISGHVSLFWYQQALGQGPEFLTYFQNEAQLDKSGLPSDRFFAERPEGSVSTLKIQRTQQEDSAVYLCASSLYSGRTDTQYFGPGTRLTVL.

The rearrangement uses TRBV27 and TRBJ1-1; D possibly corresponds to TRBD1 (5 bases). The CDR3 is made up of 14 amino acids. The V gene's germline CDR1 is MNHEY and CDR2 SMNVEV (reference sequence). The V gene lost 2 bases and the J gene lost 6 bases, with 13 bases spanning the gap. CDR3 in DNA: TGTGCCAGCAGTTTAACCGGGACTCTGGCTGAAGCTTTCTTT. It specifies CASSLTGTLAEAFF.